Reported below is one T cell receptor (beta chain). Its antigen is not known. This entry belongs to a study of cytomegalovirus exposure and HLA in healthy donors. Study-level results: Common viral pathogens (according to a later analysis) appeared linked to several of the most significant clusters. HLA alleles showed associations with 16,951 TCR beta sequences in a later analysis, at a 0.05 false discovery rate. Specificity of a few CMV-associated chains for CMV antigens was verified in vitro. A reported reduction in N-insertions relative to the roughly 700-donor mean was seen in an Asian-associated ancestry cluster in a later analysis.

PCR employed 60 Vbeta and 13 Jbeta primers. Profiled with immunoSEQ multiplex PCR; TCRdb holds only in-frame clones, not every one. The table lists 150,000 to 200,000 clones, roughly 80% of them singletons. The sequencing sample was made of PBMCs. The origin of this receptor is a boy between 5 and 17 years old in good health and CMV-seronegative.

DNA of the CDR3: TGTGCCAGCAGCTACGAGACAGGGCTGAACACTGAAGCTTTCTTT. Its protein product is CASSYETGLNTEAFF. The chain recombines TRBV11-2 with TRBJ1-1, with 7 bases identical to TRBD1. J was trimmed by 0 bases and V by 4 bases; bases with no gene match: 5. The length of the CDR3 is 15 residues. Germline values: CDR1 SGHAT, CDR2 FQNNGV.